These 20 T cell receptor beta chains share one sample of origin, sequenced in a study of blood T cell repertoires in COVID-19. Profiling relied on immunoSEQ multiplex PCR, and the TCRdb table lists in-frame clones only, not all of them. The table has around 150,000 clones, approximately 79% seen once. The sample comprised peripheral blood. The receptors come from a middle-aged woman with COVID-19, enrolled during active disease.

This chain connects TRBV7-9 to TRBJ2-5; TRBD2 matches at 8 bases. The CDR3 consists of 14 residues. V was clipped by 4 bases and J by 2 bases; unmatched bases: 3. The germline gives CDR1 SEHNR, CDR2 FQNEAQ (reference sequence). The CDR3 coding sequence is TGTGCCAGCAGCTCCCGACTAGCGCAAGAGACCCAGTACTTC. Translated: CASSSRLAQETQYF.

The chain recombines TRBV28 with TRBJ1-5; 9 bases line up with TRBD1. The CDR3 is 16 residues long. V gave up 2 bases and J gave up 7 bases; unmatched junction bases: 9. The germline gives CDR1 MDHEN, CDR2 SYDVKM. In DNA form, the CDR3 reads TGTGCCAGCAGTTTAATGGGACAGGGACCTCGGCAGCCCCAGCATTTT. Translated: CASSLMGQGPRQPQHF.

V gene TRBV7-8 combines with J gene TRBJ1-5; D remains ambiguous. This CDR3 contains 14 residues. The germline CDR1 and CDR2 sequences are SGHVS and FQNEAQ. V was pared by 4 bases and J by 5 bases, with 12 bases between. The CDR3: CASSSQVTHQPQHF. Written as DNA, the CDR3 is TGTGCCAGCAGCTCACAAGTCACGCATCAGCCCCAGCATTTT. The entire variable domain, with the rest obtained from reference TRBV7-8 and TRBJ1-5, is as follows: GAGVSQSPRYKVAKRGQDVALRCDPISGHVSLFWYQQALGQGPEFLTYFQNEAQLDKSGLPSDRFFAERPEGSVSTLKIQRTQQEDSAVYLCASSSQVTHQPQHFGDGTRLSIL.

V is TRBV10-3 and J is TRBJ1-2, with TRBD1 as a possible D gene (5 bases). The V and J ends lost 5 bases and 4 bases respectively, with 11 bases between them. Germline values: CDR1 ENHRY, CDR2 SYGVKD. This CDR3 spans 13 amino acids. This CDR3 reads CAISLQGLYGYTF. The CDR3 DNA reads TGTGCCATCAGTCTTCAGGGACTCTATGGCTACACCTTC.

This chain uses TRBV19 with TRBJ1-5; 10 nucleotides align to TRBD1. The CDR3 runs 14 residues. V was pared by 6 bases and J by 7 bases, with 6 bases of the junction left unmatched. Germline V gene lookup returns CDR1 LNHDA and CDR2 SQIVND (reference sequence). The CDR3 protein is CASSPGQGNQPQHF. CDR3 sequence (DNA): TGTGCCAGTAGCCCGGGACAGGGGAACCAGCCCCAGCATTTT.

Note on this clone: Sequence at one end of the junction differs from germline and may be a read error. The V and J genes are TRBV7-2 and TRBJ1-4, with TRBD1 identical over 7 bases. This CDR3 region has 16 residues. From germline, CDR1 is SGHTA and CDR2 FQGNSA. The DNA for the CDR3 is TGTGCCAGCAGCTTAGCGCATGAGGGGGCTAACGAAAAACTGTTTTTT. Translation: CASSLAHEGANEKLFF.

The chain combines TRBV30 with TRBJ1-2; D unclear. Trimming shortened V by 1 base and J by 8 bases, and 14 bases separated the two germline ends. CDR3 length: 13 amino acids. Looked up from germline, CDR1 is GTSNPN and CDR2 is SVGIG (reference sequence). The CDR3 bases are TGTGCCTGGAGTGCTAGGTCTAACGGCGGCTACACCTTC. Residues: CAWSARSNGGYTF.

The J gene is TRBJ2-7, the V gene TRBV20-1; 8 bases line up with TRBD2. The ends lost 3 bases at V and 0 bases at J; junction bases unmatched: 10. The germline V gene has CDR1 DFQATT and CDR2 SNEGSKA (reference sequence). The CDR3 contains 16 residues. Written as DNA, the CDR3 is TGCAGTGCTAGTCATTGGGCGGGAGGCAACTCCTACGAGCAGTACTTC. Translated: CSASHWAGGNSYEQYF.

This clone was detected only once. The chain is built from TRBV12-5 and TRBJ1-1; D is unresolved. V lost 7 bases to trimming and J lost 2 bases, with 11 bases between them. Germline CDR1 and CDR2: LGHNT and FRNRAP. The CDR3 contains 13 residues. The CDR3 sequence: CASAGSLNTEAFF. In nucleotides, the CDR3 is TGTGCTAGTGCCGGTTCACTCAACACTGAAGCTTTCTTT.

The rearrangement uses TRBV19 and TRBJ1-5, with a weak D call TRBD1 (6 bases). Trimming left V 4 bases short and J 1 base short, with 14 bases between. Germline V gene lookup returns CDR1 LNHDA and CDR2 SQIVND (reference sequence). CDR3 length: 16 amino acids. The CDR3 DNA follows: TGTGCCAGTAGTACCAAGCGGACAGAAAGCAATCAGCCCCAGCATTTT. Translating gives CASSTKRTESNQPQHF.

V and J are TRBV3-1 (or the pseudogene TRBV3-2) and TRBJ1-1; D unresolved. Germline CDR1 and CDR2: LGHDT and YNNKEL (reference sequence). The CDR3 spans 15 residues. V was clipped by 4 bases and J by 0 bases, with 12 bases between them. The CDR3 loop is CASSPPGGLNTEAFF. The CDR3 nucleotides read TGTGCCAGCAGCCCTCCAGGAGGATTGAACACTGAAGCTTTCTTT.

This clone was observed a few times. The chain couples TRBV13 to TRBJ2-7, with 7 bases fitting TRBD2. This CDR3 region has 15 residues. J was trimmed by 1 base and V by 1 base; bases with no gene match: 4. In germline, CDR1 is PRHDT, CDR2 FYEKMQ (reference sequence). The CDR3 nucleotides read TGTGCCAGCAGCTTAGCCCGGGGGGTGTCCTACGAGCAGTACTTC. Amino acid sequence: CASSLARGVSYEQYF. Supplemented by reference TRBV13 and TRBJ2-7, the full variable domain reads AAGVIQSPRHLIKEKRETATLKCYPIPRHDTVYWYQQGPGQDPQFLISFYEKMQSDKGSIPDRFSAQQFSDYHSELNMSSLELGDSALYFCASSLARGVSYEQYFGPGTRLTVT.

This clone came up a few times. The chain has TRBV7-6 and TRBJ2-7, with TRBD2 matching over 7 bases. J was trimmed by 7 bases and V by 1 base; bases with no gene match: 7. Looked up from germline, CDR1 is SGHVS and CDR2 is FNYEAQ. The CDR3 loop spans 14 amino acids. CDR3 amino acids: CASSLGTRGSEQYF. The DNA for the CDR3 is TGTGCCAGCAGCTTAGGGACTAGGGGTAGTGAGCAGTACTTC.

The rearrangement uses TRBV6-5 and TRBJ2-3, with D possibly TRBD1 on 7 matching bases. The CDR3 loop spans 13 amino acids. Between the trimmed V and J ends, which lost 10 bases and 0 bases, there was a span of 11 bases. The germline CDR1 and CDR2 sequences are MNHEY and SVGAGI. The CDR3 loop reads CANAGQSTDTQYF. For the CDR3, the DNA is TGTGCCAACGCGGGACAGAGCACAGATACGCAGTATTTT.

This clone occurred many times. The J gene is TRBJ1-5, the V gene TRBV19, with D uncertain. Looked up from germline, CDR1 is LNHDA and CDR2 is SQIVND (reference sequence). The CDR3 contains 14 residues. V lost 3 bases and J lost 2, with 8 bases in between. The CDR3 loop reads CASSMAVGNQPQHF. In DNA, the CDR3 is TGTGCCAGTAGTATGGCGGTGGGCAATCAGCCCCAGCATTTT.

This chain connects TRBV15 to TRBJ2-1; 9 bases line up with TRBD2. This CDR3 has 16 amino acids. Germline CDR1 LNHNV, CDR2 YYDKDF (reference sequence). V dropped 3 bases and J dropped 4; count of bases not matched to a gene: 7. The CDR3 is CATSRAGGPRYNEQFF. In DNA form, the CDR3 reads TGTGCCACCAGCAGGGCGGGAGGGCCTCGATACAATGAGCAGTTCTTC.

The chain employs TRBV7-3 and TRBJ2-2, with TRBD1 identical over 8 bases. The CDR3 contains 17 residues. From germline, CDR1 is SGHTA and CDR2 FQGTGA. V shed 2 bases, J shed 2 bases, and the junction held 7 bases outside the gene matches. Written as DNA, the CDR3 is TGTGCCAGCAGCTTATTCAGGGGGCTCAACAACACCGGGGAGCTGTTTTTT. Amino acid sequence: CASSLFRGLNNTGELFF.

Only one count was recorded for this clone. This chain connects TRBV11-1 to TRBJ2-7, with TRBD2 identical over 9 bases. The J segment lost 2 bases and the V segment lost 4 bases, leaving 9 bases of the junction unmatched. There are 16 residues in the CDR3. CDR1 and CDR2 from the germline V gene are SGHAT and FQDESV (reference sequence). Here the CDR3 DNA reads TGTGCCAGCAGCTGGCGGTCCCTAGCGGGACCCTACGAGCAGTACTTC. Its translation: CASSWRSLAGPYEQYF.

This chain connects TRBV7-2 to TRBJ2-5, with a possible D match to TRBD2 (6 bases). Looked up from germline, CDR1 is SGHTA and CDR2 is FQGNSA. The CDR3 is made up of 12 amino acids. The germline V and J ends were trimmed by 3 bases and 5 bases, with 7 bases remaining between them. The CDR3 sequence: CASSLGRETQYF. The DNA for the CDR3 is TGTGCCAGCAGCTTGGGGAGGGAGACCCAGTACTTC.

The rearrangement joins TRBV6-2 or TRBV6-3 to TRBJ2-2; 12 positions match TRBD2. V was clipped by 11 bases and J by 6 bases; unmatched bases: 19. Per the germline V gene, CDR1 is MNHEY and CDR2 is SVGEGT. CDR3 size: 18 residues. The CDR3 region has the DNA TGTGCCTGTAGCCCTAGCGGGAGGGGATTATTAGTCCCCGGGGAGCTGTTTTTT. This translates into CACSPSGRGLLVPGELFF.